This is a list of T cell receptor beta chains from one sample in a study of blood T cell repertoires in COVID-19. Only in-frame clones appear in the TCRdb table, and some are missing; sequencing was by immunoSEQ multiplex PCR. This table has 200,000 to 250,000 clones, roughly 81% appearing once. The sample comprised peripheral blood. The receptor set was obtained from a woman of 80 years or more with COVID-19, enrolled during active disease. CDR3s leave out the opening cysteine and the closing phenylalanine or tryptophan. Fields, in order: J gene, D gene, clone size, V gene, CDR3 protein. D genes are given only for firm matches. The size of a clone is reported for some rows only, either as once, few or many, or as a class for expanded clones.

j_call: TRBJ1-2
d_call: NA
clone_size: NA
v_call: TRBV5-6
cdr3_aa: ASSVGGGYT

j_call: TRBJ1-4
d_call: NA
clone_size: NA
v_call: TRBV7-9
cdr3_aa: ASSLTRDEKLF

j_call: TRBJ1-2
d_call: NA
clone_size: NA
v_call: TRBV19
cdr3_aa: ASIDTLGYGYT

j_call: TRBJ1-3
d_call: NA
clone_size: NA
v_call: TRBV2
cdr3_aa: ASRADSGNTIY

j_call: TRBJ1-1
d_call: NA
clone_size: NA
v_call: TRBV5-1
cdr3_aa: ASSLGAGVNTEAF

j_call: TRBJ1-3
d_call: NA
clone_size: NA
v_call: TRBV12-5
cdr3_aa: ASGLSGNGNTIY

j_call: TRBJ2-3
d_call: NA
clone_size: NA
v_call: TRBV6-5
cdr3_aa: ASSYSSLSTDTQY

j_call: TRBJ2-2
d_call: TRBD2
clone_size: NA
v_call: TRBV30
cdr3_aa: AWRSAGGTGELF

j_call: TRBJ1-5
d_call: NA
clone_size: NA
v_call: TRBV4-1
cdr3_aa: ASSQESGVGNQPQH

j_call: TRBJ2-1
d_call: TRBD2
clone_size: NA
v_call: TRBV4-1
cdr3_aa: ASSQDRTSGSYNEQF

j_call: TRBJ2-7
d_call: TRBD1
clone_size: NA
v_call: TRBV6-6
cdr3_aa: ASSSDRDSYEQY

j_call: TRBJ1-2
d_call: NA
clone_size: NA
v_call: TRBV7-9
cdr3_aa: ASSLPGTSFYGYT

j_call: TRBJ1-4
d_call: NA
clone_size: NA
v_call: TRBV2
cdr3_aa: ASSESRGKLF

j_call: TRBJ2-1
d_call: NA
clone_size: NA
v_call: TRBV5-5
cdr3_aa: ASTLGGSRGHYNEQF

j_call: TRBJ1-2
d_call: NA
clone_size: few
v_call: TRBV24-1
cdr3_aa: ATSDSLYGYT

j_call: TRBJ2-2
d_call: NA
clone_size: NA
v_call: TRBV11-3
cdr3_aa: ASSPSPTRLTGELF

j_call: TRBJ1-2
d_call: TRBD1
clone_size: NA
v_call: TRBV5-6
cdr3_aa: ASSMGQGSYGYT

j_call: TRBJ1-6
d_call: NA
clone_size: few
v_call: TRBV6-6
cdr3_aa: ASSSGDSYNSPLH

j_call: TRBJ1-2
d_call: TRBD1
clone_size: few
v_call: TRBV18
cdr3_aa: ASSPDRVYGYT

j_call: TRBJ2-7
d_call: NA
clone_size: NA
v_call: TRBV6-5
cdr3_aa: ASSYSGGIKIGEQY

j_call: TRBJ1-1
d_call: NA
clone_size: NA
v_call: TRBV3-1/TRBV3-2
cdr3_aa: ASSQGDRGAHTEAF

j_call: TRBJ1-5
d_call: TRBD1
clone_size: few
v_call: TRBV5-6
cdr3_aa: ASSLGTGRGNQPQH

j_call: TRBJ1-2
d_call: TRBD1
clone_size: NA
v_call: TRBV6-1
cdr3_aa: ASSQGQNYGYT

j_call: TRBJ1-6
d_call: NA
clone_size: NA
v_call: TRBV27
cdr3_aa: ASSLSPNLLALH

j_call: TRBJ2-1
d_call: TRBD2
clone_size: once
v_call: TRBV20-1
cdr3_aa: SASPRAGSRF

j_call: TRBJ1-2
d_call: TRBD1
clone_size: once
v_call: TRBV7-9
cdr3_aa: ASSRSGQGAYGYT

j_call: TRBJ1-5
d_call: NA
clone_size: NA
v_call: TRBV19
cdr3_aa: ASSTRGQPQH

j_call: TRBJ2-7
d_call: TRBD1
clone_size: NA
v_call: TRBV6-6
cdr3_aa: ARGTGGEQY

j_call: TRBJ1-3
d_call: TRBD1
clone_size: NA
v_call: TRBV28
cdr3_aa: ASSSGTGGPFTSGNTIY

j_call: TRBJ2-3
d_call: NA
clone_size: NA
v_call: TRBV5-5
cdr3_aa: ASSLLRQTTDTQY

j_call: TRBJ1-2
d_call: NA
clone_size: NA
v_call: TRBV28
cdr3_aa: AGGGLTGYT

j_call: TRBJ1-1
d_call: NA
clone_size: NA
v_call: TRBV4-3
cdr3_aa: ASSQESGDTEAF

j_call: TRBJ1-5
d_call: NA
clone_size: NA
v_call: TRBV2
cdr3_aa: ASSRGRSNQPQH

j_call: TRBJ1-5
d_call: NA
clone_size: once
v_call: TRBV10-3
cdr3_aa: AISESSGPQH

j_call: TRBJ2-3
d_call: NA
clone_size: NA
v_call: TRBV2
cdr3_aa: ASSREMSTDTQY

j_call: TRBJ1-3
d_call: NA
clone_size: NA
v_call: TRBV5-1
cdr3_aa: ASSPGPGNTIY

j_call: TRBJ1-5
d_call: NA
clone_size: NA
v_call: TRBV7-2
cdr3_aa: ASSLEASRGNQPQH

j_call: TRBJ2-6
d_call: NA
clone_size: NA
v_call: TRBV7-7
cdr3_aa: ASSPAGANVLT

j_call: TRBJ1-1
d_call: NA
clone_size: NA
v_call: TRBV3-1/TRBV3-2
cdr3_aa: ASSRRRSGFIGEAF

j_call: TRBJ2-7
d_call: TRBD1
clone_size: NA
v_call: TRBV20-1
cdr3_aa: SASRIYTGATYEQY

j_call: TRBJ2-5
d_call: TRBD2
clone_size: NA
v_call: TRBV5-8
cdr3_aa: ASSFVAGSRQETQY

j_call: TRBJ2-5
d_call: TRBD2
clone_size: NA
v_call: TRBV5-4
cdr3_aa: ASSSGGSQETQY

j_call: TRBJ1-6
d_call: TRBD1
clone_size: NA
v_call: TRBV5-1
cdr3_aa: ASSLEGQGASAYNSPLH

j_call: TRBJ2-1
d_call: TRBD2
clone_size: once
v_call: TRBV9
cdr3_aa: ASSARLAGGDEQF

j_call: TRBJ1-1
d_call: NA
clone_size: NA
v_call: TRBV7-3
cdr3_aa: ASSLTGRNTEAF

j_call: TRBJ1-4
d_call: NA
clone_size: few
v_call: TRBV5-5
cdr3_aa: ASSSPHRYGNEKLF

j_call: TRBJ1-2
d_call: TRBD1
clone_size: NA
v_call: TRBV7-3
cdr3_aa: ASSLGTEYGYT